The sequence of this T cell receptor (beta chain) was determined in a study of blood T cell repertoires in COVID-19. The assay was immunoSEQ multiplex PCR, and TCRdb's table has in-frame clones only and misses some. The data contain about 250,000 clones, 85% to 90% of them singletons. Clinical histories supplied by participants themselves formed the basis of cohort assignment. Trimming left V 0 bases short and J 3 bases short, with 12 bases between. The CDR3 loop spans 15 amino acids. Germline V gives CDR1 SGHDN, CDR2 FVKESK. This receptor was identified in a man aged 35-49 years who had recovered from COVID-19. Input material: PBMCs or T cells enriched from blood (not recorded which). The genes are TRBV14 and TRBJ2-7; unclear D gene. The CDR3 sequence is CASSQDLVTDYEQYF. CDR3 bases: TGTGCCAGCAGCCAAGATTTGGTCACAGACTACGAGCAGTACTTC.